This TCR beta chain was retrieved from a study of tumor-infiltrating lymphocytes in primary liver carcinoma (dated by TCRdb to about 2017). Describing the broader study: Of the five patients, three men and two women aged 30 to 69 years, four had hepatocellular carcinoma and one had combined HCC and intrahepatic cholangiocarcinoma. Tumors of the five patients were stage T1-T3 N0M0 with maximum diameters of about 4.2 to 11 cm. Roughly 3.5 to 7.5 million productive TCRbeta reads were obtained per sample, and no significant difference in read depth was found between tissue types. For each liver tumor, the study sampled five regions along with adjacent normal tissue and blood, and applied TCRbeta repertoire sequencing, expression microarrays and whole-exome sequencing. A total of about 35 specimens from 5 patients went through TCRbeta repertoire sequencing, namely 25 tumor regions, 5 adjacent noncancerous liver tissues and 5 peripheral blood samples. The roughly 24 tumor region samples were profiled with Agilent mRNA microarrays so that TCRbeta repertoire diversity could be related to the local molecular phenotype. High reproducibility was observed for the technical replicate repertoires, with mean shared-clone rates approximately 0.9 and correlation coefficients above 0.98. Summary of the overall study and its limitations: Comparison of CD4+ and CD8+ T cell repertoires was precluded by the use of bulk unsorted samples. The top 250 clones accounted for a significantly greater share of the repertoire in tumors than in blood (p = 0.039). Only roughly 8-25% of top clones appeared in all five regions of a tumor, which suggests that tumor-infiltrating T cells are spatially heterogeneous. Repertoire overlap was higher between tumor regions (mean roughly 36%) than tumor-adjacent (approximately 17%) or tumor-blood (about 15%) pairs, consistent with antigen-driven expansion. The study included only four to six patients, and the authors note findings should be validated in a larger study. Only the TCR beta chain was sequenced, so true repertoire diversity is likely underestimated because unpaired alpha chains were not captured.

Total RNA and DNA were co-extracted from around 18-30 mg of bulk tissue with the AllPrep DNA/RNA mini kit, without cell sorting. Surgical resection was performed in China between late 2015 and early 2016 on about five patients with histopathologically diagnosed primary liver carcinoma. Patients had chronic HBV infection and were treatment-naive at sampling. Each tumor was sampled at five spatially separated regions: the tumor centre plus the superior, inferior, left-lateral and right-lateral poles. More than 85% viable tumor cells were found by histology in every tumor sample. Fresh tumor and adjacent tissue pieces were bisected, with one half stored in RNAlater at -80 degrees C and the other half sent for histology. A constant-region primer and ProtoScript II reverse transcriptase were used to reverse-transcribe TCRbeta-specific cDNA from roughly 0.55 ug total RNA. The TCRbeta libraries were prepared through three rounds of nested multiplex PCR following a slightly modified ARM-PCR procedure. The first two PCR rounds used multiplex TRBV1-TRBV30 forward primers with a Cbeta reverse primer, each for about 10 cycles. A final 25-cycle PCR with Deep VentR polymerase added sample barcodes and Illumina adapters. Before sequencing, amplicons between 200 and 500 bp were purified from gel using a QIAquick gel extraction kit. TCRbeta amplicons were sequenced on an Illumina HiSeq 2500 with 250-bp paired-end reads. The study's own analysis went as follows. Reads were quality-trimmed with Trimmomatic v0.33, and paired reads were merged with FLASH v1.2.11 to recover full CDR3 sequences. MiGEC v1.2.1b assigned V, D and J germline segments to the rearranged TCRbeta sequences. VDJtools v1.0.0 computed clonotype statistics and Shannon-Wiener diversity indices. To reduce sampling bias, subsequent analyses other than the diversity analysis used only the 250 most abundant clonotypes in each sample. In TCRdb, the public reads were trimmed at Q25 with fastp and aligned with MiXCR, with productive beta chains retained. When rows share a CDR3 protein, they turn into one entry using the most common DNA and genes. In this record, the V and J calls reflect TCRdb's handling and not the investigators' own analysis. In all, the sample holds about 59,000 distinct CDR3 sequences, and about two thirds of those were seen once. Clones ranked in the top ten supply around 57% of the sample.

In its sample, this clonotype was seen many times. Its antigen has not been determined. No qualities accompany the bases; no much larger clone lies one base away. The germline V gene specifies LGHNT as CDR1 and FRNRAP as CDR2. V is pared back by 2 bases and J by 3 bases, with 19 bases lying between the germline termini. From the cysteine up to the phenylalanine, the CDR3 has a length of 17 residues. Just the 51-base CDR3 DNA is kept, in frame starting at base 1. The sequence is built from TRBV12-5 and TRBJ1-1; the D gene is possibly TRBD1, with 6 bases matching. The TCR sequence derives from a middle-aged man with primary liver carcinoma and hepatitis B virus infection. Sequenced input: liver tumor tissue from sampling region 2. What this sample's cell subset or site label stands for: tumor region T2, inferior pole. The nucleotide sequence reads TGTGCTAGTGGTTTGCCTAAAAACCGGGACAAAGACACTGAAGCTTTCTTT. Its translation is CASGLPKNRDKDTEAFF.